These T cell receptor beta chains were read from a single sample in a study of cytomegalovirus exposure and HLA in healthy donors. Libraries were prepared by immunoSEQ multiplex PCR; TCRdb keeps only in-frame clonotypes and omits some of them. This table lists about 130,000 clones. The sequenced material came from PBMCs. These receptors originate from a man younger than 35 in good health and CMV-seronegative. Both conserved end residues are part of each CDR3. The D gene is left open where the match is weak.

TRBV4-1	TRBJ2-7	-	TGCGCCAGCAGCCCGATACCGGGACTTAAATACGAGCAGTACTTC	CASSPIPGLKYEQYF
TRBV25-1	TRBJ1-1	TRBD1	TGTGCCAGCAGAGACACAGGCGGGACAGGGGACACTGAAGCTTTCTTT	CASRDTGGTGDTEAFF
TRBV2	TRBJ2-1	TRBD1	TGTGCCAGCAGCGGGGACAGGGTCTACAATGAGCAGTTCTTC	CASSGDRVYNEQFF
TRBV10-3	TRBJ2-3	-	TGTGCCACGATGGACTCTAAATCAGATACGCAGTATTTT	CATMDSKSDTQYF
TRBV7-9	TRBJ2-5	TRBD1	TGTGCCAGCAGCCGGGGACAGCAAGAGACCCAGTACTTC	CASSRGQQETQYF
TRBV5-1	TRBJ2-3	TRBD1	TGCGCCAGCAGCTGGACAGGGGAAGAGTCAGATACGCAGTATTTT	CASSWTGEESDTQYF
TRBV15	TRBJ2-5	-	TGTGCCACCAGTCGGCAGGGGCCGGAGACCCAGTACTTC	CATSRQGPETQYF
TRBV7-8	TRBJ1-1	TRBD1	TGTGCCAGCAGCTTAGTACAGGGGGCTCATTCGGAAGCTTTCTTT	CASSLVQGAHSEAFF
TRBV28	TRBJ2-7	-	TGTGCCAGCGCAGACTCCCAGGGTCGCAGCTCCTACGAGCAGTACTTC	CASADSQGRSSYEQYF
TRBV28	TRBJ2-3	-	TGTGCCAGCAGTTTGGATGTTATGGGACACAACACAGATACGCAGTATTTT	CASSLDVMGHNTDTQYF
TRBV27	TRBJ1-3	-	TGTGCCAGCAGTTTAAGGGCGTCAGGGGTCTCTGGAAACACCATATATTTT	CASSLRASGVSGNTIYF
TRBV7-9	TRBJ1-1	-	TGTGCCAGCAGCTTATCGGGAACTGAAGCTTTCTTT	CASSLSGTEAFF
TRBV30	TRBJ1-1	-	TGTGCCTGGAGTGTAAATCGGGTCGCTGCTTTCTTT	CAWSVNRVAAFF
TRBV5-1	TRBJ1-2	-	TGCGCCAGCAGCTTGGGTGAGGAGGAATATGGCTACACCTTC	CASSLGEEEYGYTF
TRBV6-1	TRBJ1-3	TRBD1	TGTGCCAGCAGTGAACTCTACCGGGACAGGGCTGGAAACACCATATATTTT	CASSELYRDRAGNTIYF
TRBV29-1	TRBJ2-7	TRBD2	TGCAGCGCAAGCGGGAGTATGAACGAGCAGTACTTC	CSASGSMNEQYF
TRBV5-5	TRBJ2-7	-	TGTGCCAGCAGCTTTGTGGCCCACGAGCAGTACTTC	CASSFVAHEQYF
TRBV14	TRBJ2-7	-	TGTGCCAGCAGCCAATACAGCCACTACGAGCAGTACTTC	CASSQYSHYEQYF
TRBV29-1	TRBJ2-1	TRBD2	TGCAGCGTAGGAACACCCAGCGGGAGGGCCGACAATGAGCAGTTCTTC	CSVGTPSGRADNEQFF
TRBV19	TRBJ2-4	-	TGTGCCAGTAGTATAGTGTCCCTAGCCAAAAACATTCAGTACTTC	CASSIVSLAKNIQYF
TRBV7-2	TRBJ2-7	TRBD1	TGTGCCAGCAGCCGACGACAGGGGGCGCAGGCCCCATACGAGCAGTACTTC	CASSRRQGAQAPYEQYF
TRBV5-6	TRBJ2-7	TRBD2	TGTGCCAGCAGCTCGGGACTAGCGGGAGATGAGCAGTACTTC	CASSSGLAGDEQYF
TRBV28	TRBJ2-1	TRBD2	TGTGCCAGCAGTTCCCCGCGCCCCGGGACTAGTACCTACAATGAGCAGTTCTTC	CASSSPRPGTSTYNEQFF
TRBV29-1	TRBJ1-1	-	TGCAGCGTCGCAGCTCCACAGACGAACACTGAAGCTTTCTTT	CSVAAPQTNTEAFF
TRBV6-5	TRBJ1-5	-	TGTGCCAGCAGTCCCCTAGGTCAGCCCCAGCATTTT	CASSPLGQPQHF
TRBV11-3	TRBJ2-1	-	TGTGCCAGCAGCCCGCGGGACAGCTCCTACAATGAGCAGTTCTTC	CASSPRDSSYNEQFF
TRBV6-4	TRBJ2-1	TRBD2	TGTGCCAGCAGTGTTATCGGGACTAGCGGATACAATGAGCAGTTCTTC	CASSVIGTSGYNEQFF
TRBV10-3	TRBJ1-1	-	TGTGCCATCAGATACGTCCAGGGGATGAACACTGAAGCTTTCTTT	CAIRYVQGMNTEAFF
TRBV6-5	TRBJ2-5	TRBD2	TGTGCCAGCAGACCCTGGGGGGGTGAGCAGTACTTC	CASRPWGGEQYF
TRBV5-1	TRBJ1-1	-	TGCGCCAGCAGCTTGAGCGCTGAGAACACTGAAGCTTTCTTT	CASSLSAENTEAFF
TRBV7-9	TRBJ2-4	TRBD1	TGTGCCAGCAGAAGACAGGGCGAGTCAAACATTCAGTACTTC	CASRRQGESNIQYF
TRBV6-1	TRBJ2-1	-	TGTGCCAGCAGTGCCGGGGATTCCTCCTACAATGAGCAGTTCTTC	CASSAGDSSYNEQFF
TRBV5-1	TRBJ2-1	-	TGCGCCAGCAGCTTGGAGCTTACGGGGGAGCAGTTCTTC	CASSLELTGEQFF
TRBV30	TRBJ1-1	-	TGTGCCTGGAGTATATGGGGGGGTAATTTTACTGAAGCTTTCTTT	CAWSIWGGNFTEAFF
TRBV5-1	TRBJ2-1	TRBD2	TGCGCCAGCAGCTGGGGACTAGCGGGGTACAATGAGCAGTTCTTC	CASSWGLAGYNEQFF
TRBV6-5	TRBJ1-3	-	TGTGCCAGCAGTGCACAGGGATCCTCTGGAAACACCATATATTTT	CASSAQGSSGNTIYF
TRBV6-5	TRBJ1-1	-	TGTGCCAGCAGTTATACTCCGACAGGCAGGGCTGAAGCTTTCTTT	CASSYTPTGRAEAFF
TRBV2	TRBJ1-2	TRBD1	TGTGCCAGCAGCGGGACAGGCAAAAACTATGGCTACACCTTC	CASSGTGKNYGYTF
TRBV9	TRBJ2-1	-	TGTGCCACCAGCAAGGCGGCTACCTACAATGAGCAGTTCTTC	CATSKAATYNEQFF
TRBV6-6	TRBJ1-2	TRBD1	TGTGCCAGCAGTTACGTTAGGGACAGCTATGGCTACACCTTC	CASSYVRDSYGYTF
TRBV4-2	TRBJ2-3	-	TGTGCCAGCAGCCAAGAAGCGGGTGCCCCCACAGATACGCAGTATTTT	CASSQEAGAPTDTQYF
TRBV19	TRBJ2-5	-	TGTGCCAGTAGTGACAGGCCCTCGGTAGAGACCCAGTACTTC	CASSDRPSVETQYF
TRBV7-2	TRBJ2-3	-	TGTGCCAGCAGCTTAGCTGTGCGGGTAAGCACAGATACGCAGTATTTT	CASSLAVRVSTDTQYF
TRBV28	TRBJ2-7	-	TGTGCCAGCAGTTTACGCAGCGTTGCGCGGCAGTACTTC	CASSLRSVARQYF
TRBV7-6	TRBJ2-2	TRBD2	TGTGCCAGCACGCACCCATCGGGGACTAGCTTCGGCGGGGAGCTGTTTTTT	CASTHPSGTSFGGELFF
TRBV10-1	TRBJ2-7	TRBD1	TGCGCCAGCAGTGAGGGGACAGGGGGCAGCGACGAGCAGTACTTC	CASSEGTGGSDEQYF
TRBV7-9	TRBJ1-1	-	TGTGCCAGCAGCCGGGGGGGGAGCCCCCTTTTGACCGAAGCTTTCTTT	CASSRGGSPLLTEAFF
TRBV6-1	TRBJ1-2	TRBD1	TGTGCCAGCAGTGAAGCCGACAGGGGGCGCGACTATGGCTACACCTTC	CASSEADRGRDYGYTF
TRBV11-2	TRBJ1-4	-	TGTGCCAGCAGCCCGCTGGGGGAGGCAACTAATGAAAAACTGTTTTTT	CASSPLGEATNEKLFF
TRBV11-3	TRBJ2-1	TRBD2	TGTGCCAGCAGCTACAGACTAGCGGGAACCTACAATGAGCAGTTCTTC	CASSYRLAGTYNEQFF
TRBV19	TRBJ2-1	TRBD2	TGTGCCAGTAGTAAGAGGGCTAGCGGGAGTGGCCTCACTGAGCAGTTCTTC	CASSKRASGSGLTEQFF
TRBV5-4	TRBJ2-1	TRBD2	TGTGCCAGCAGCCCTAGCGGGGGGGTGTTTAACAATGAGCAGTTCTTC	CASSPSGGVFNNEQFF
TRBV5-1	TRBJ1-3	-	TGCGCCAGCAGGTCAGGGGCGTCTGGAAACACCATATATTTT	CASRSGASGNTIYF
TRBV6-1	TRBJ2-7	TRBD1	TGTGCCAGCAGTGATAGGATACAGGGGTTCTACGAGCAGTACTTC	CASSDRIQGFYEQYF
TRBV5-1	TRBJ1-4	-	TGCGCCAGCAGCTTGGACAGTAATGAAAAACTGTTTTTT	CASSLDSNEKLFF